This TCR delta chain was obtained from a study of γδ T cells in repeated Plasmodium falciparum infection. Study context: Malaria-naive adults were infected with P. falciparum NF54 four times over roughly 640 days. Study results and caveats: Repeated controlled infections reportedly drove waves of new clonotype selection in Vdelta2-negative, mostly Vdelta1+, gammadelta repertoires. Vgamma9/Vdelta2+ T cells showed a stable polyclonal repertoire with shared TCRgamma sequences.

The CDR3 extends over 21 amino acids. The germline V gene encodes CDR1 TSWWSYY and CDR2 QGS. V lost 0 bases, J lost 5 bases, and 23 bases stayed unmatched. Bulk repertoires came from Vgamma9/Vdelta2+ or Vdelta2-negative gammadelta T cells flow-sorted from PBMC. TCRdb re-called clones from the multiplex PCR reads using CATT. The sample lists 75,000 to 100,000 delta-chain clones; 1.4% were seen once. This clone came up many times. Antigen unknown. The chain employs TRDV1 and TRDJ1; 8 positions agree with TRDD2. The sequence came from a pool of human donors (malaria-infected and uninfected, not separated). The specimen sequenced was gamma-delta T cells from blood. CDR3 loop: CALGELFLQSMGSRNGDKLIF. As DNA, the CDR3 is TGTGCTCTTGGGGAACTCTTCCTACAATCGATGGGGTCTCGCAATGGGGATAAACTCATCTTT.